Presented here are 16 T cell receptor beta chains from one specimen sequenced in a study of immune cell composition in non-small cell lung cancer. Generated by immunoSEQ multiplex PCR, the TCRdb table keeps only in-frame clones and is missing some. Among roughly 4,700 clones, 70% to 80% were seen once, and the ten largest hold around 17%. Sample: lung tumor tissue. The receptors derive from a human donor with non-small cell lung cancer.

V and J are TRBV7-6 and TRBJ2-5; no clear D gene. CDR3 length: 14 residues. The germline CDR1 and CDR2 sequences are SGHVS and FNYEAQ. V was cut by 0 bases and J by 3 bases, with 8 bases left in between. CDR3 nucleotides: TGTGCCAGCAGCTTAGCCCTAGAGGAAGAGACCCAGTACTTC. Amino acid sequence: CASSLALEEETQYF. The variable domain in full, with the rest retrieved from reference TRBV7-6 and TRBJ2-5, is GAGVSQSPRYKVTKRGQDVALRCDPISGHVSLYWYRQALGQGPEFLTYFNYEAQQDKSGLPNDRFSAERPEGSISTLTIQRTEQRDSAMYRCASSLALEEETQYFGPGTRLLVL.

This chain uses TRBV7-2 with TRBJ2-7; 11 bases align to TRBD1. The ends lost 5 bases at V and 7 bases at J; junction bases unmatched: 10. Germline-derived CDR1 and CDR2 are SGHTA and FQGNSA. There are 15 residues in the CDR3. The CDR3 region is CASSIQPGTGGEQYF. The CDR3 DNA is TGTGCCAGCAGCATCCAGCCAGGGACAGGGGGAGAGCAGTACTTC.

The V and J genes are TRBV2 and TRBJ2-2; tentatively, D is TRBD2 (6 bases). Trimming cost V 8 bases and J 4 bases, with 11 bases left between them. Germline values: CDR1 SNHLY, CDR2 FYNNEI. The CDR3 runs to 13 residues. CDR3 sequence: CASGSGSTGELFF. CDR3 nucleotides: TGTGCCAGCGGATCCGGGAGCACCGGGGAGCTGTTTTTT.

The chain couples TRBV5-1 to TRBJ2-5; D remains unclear. Looked up from germline, CDR1 is SGHRS and CDR2 is YFSETQ. The CDR3 consists of 13 residues. Deletions cut 1 base from V and 5 bases from J, with 9 bases between. The CDR3 reads CASSLFPSETQYF. The CDR3 coding sequence is TGCGCCAGCAGCTTGTTTCCGTCGGAGACCCAGTACTTC.

The chain couples TRBV15 to TRBJ2-5, with 10 bases fitting TRBD2. V lost 4 bases to trimming and J lost 5 bases; unmatched junction nucleotides: 4. Germline V CDR1 and CDR2: LNHNV, YYDKDF (reference sequence). CDR3 length: 14 residues. The CDR3 DNA is TGTGCCACCAGCACTAGCGGGGGCGTGGAGACCCAGTACTTC. Amino acids: CATSTSGGVETQYF.

The chain carries TRBV5-6 and TRBJ2-7; 9 bases line up with TRBD1. Germline values: CDR1 SGHDT, CDR2 YYEEEE. This CDR3 contains 15 residues. The V segment lost 5 bases and the J segment 2 bases; nucleotides outside the gene matches: 8. Here the CDR3 DNA reads TGTGCCAGCAGTCCTCTGACAGGGGGGACCTACGAGCAGTACTTC. Protein: CASSPLTGGTYEQYF.

This clone has only one observation. The chain links TRBV11-3 to TRBJ1-1; D is perhaps TRBD1 (5 bases). Germline CDR1 and CDR2: SGHNT and YENEEA. V was cut by 0 bases and J by 1 base, with 9 bases left in between. This CDR3 contains 15 residues. The chain's CDR3 is CASSLDHQGNTEAFF. DNA for the CDR3: TGTGCCAGCAGCTTAGATCATCAGGGGAACACTGAAGCTTTCTTT.

The chain joins TRBV5-8 to TRBJ1-5, with D possibly being TRBD1 (6 bases). The CDR3 covers 16 residues. Trimming shortened V by 2 bases and J by 6 bases, and 18 bases separated the two germline ends. Germline V lookup: CDR1 SGHTS, CDR2 YDEGEE. The CDR3 protein is CASSFGAGDGVQPQHF. CDR3 DNA sequence: TGTGCCAGCAGCTTCGGTGCAGGGGACGGGGTTCAGCCCCAGCATTTT.

The chain couples TRBV19 to TRBJ2-1, with 7 bases fitting TRBD2. The germline CDR1 and CDR2 sequences are LNHDA and SQIVND (reference sequence). Unmatched junction bases numbered 8, after V lost 3 bases and J lost 0 bases. This CDR3 spans 17 amino acids. The CDR3 bases are TGTGCCAGTAGTATCGGGGCTAGCGGATCCTCCTACAATGAGCAGTTCTTC. It specifies CASSIGASGSSYNEQFF.

The rearrangement uses TRBV5-4 and TRBJ2-3; 10 nucleotides agree with TRBD2. The CDR3 is made up of 15 amino acids. Unmatched junction bases numbered 6, after V lost 2 bases and J lost 6 bases. The germline V gene encodes CDR1 SGHNT and CDR2 YYREEE (reference sequence). CDR3 DNA: TGTGCCAGCAGCTTAGCGGGGGGGCTTAGGGATACGCAGTATTTT. It is translated as CASSLAGGLRDTQYF.

The V and J genes are TRBV7-2 and TRBJ2-3, with TRBD2 identical over 14 bases. Germline CDR1 and CDR2: SGHTA and FQGNSA. This CDR3 contains 15 residues. After removal of 5 bases from V and 6 bases from J, the junction contained 4 bases not matched to a gene. The DNA of the CDR3 is TGTGCCAGCAGCGCGGGACTAGCGGGAGCTGATACGCAGTATTTT. It codes for CASSAGLAGADTQYF.

J is TRBJ2-7 and V is TRBV18, with D hard to call. V was trimmed by 0 bases and J by 2 bases, leaving 5 bases between them. Germline V gene data show CDR1 as KGHSH and CDR2 as LQKENI. There are 13 residues in the CDR3. CDR3 in amino acids: CASSPPQTYEQYF. Here the CDR3 DNA reads TGTGCCAGCTCACCACCACAGACCTACGAGCAGTACTTC.

This clone has more than one count but fewer than ten. This rearrangement joins TRBV7-9 to TRBJ2-3; D is possibly TRBD1 (6 bases). CDR1 SEHNR and CDR2 FQNEAQ come from the germline V gene (reference sequence). The V end lost 4 bases, the J end lost 1 base, and 9 bases lay between the germline ends. This CDR3 region has 14 residues. CDR3 sequence reads: CASSWDTGTDTQYF. The DNA of the CDR3 is TGTGCCAGCAGCTGGGACACTGGCACAGATACGCAGTATTTT. Looking up the rest from reference TRBV7-9 and TRBJ2-3 gives the full variable domain: DTGVSQNPRHKITKRGQNVTFRCDPISEHNRLYWYRQTLGQGPEFLTYFQNEAQLEKSRLLSDRFSAERPKGSFSTLEIQRTEQGDSAMYLCASSWDTGTDTQYFGPGTRLTVL.

The rearrangement links TRBV15 to TRBJ1-5; 7 bases line up with TRBD1. CDR3 length equals 14 residues. Losses at the gene ends were 6 bases for V and 3 bases for J; bases not matched to a gene: 5. Germline CDR1 is LNHNV and CDR2 is YYDKDF (reference sequence). CDR3 protein: CATRTGQPNQPQHF. The CDR3 DNA reads TGTGCCACCAGGACAGGGCAACCCAATCAGCCCCAGCATTTT.

This clone was found a few times. This CDR3 is CASSSTTGTTRAEQFF. The CDR3 DNA sequence: TGTGCCAGTAGTAGCACAACCGGGACAACGAGGGCTGAGCAGTTCTTC. The gene calls are TRBV19 and TRBJ2-1; possible D gene TRBD1, 6 bases. Trimming took off 4 bases at V and 9 bases at J, with 22 bases between the two ends. This CDR3 comprises 16 residues. Germline V gives CDR1 LNHDA, CDR2 SQIVND (reference sequence).

This rearrangement joins TRBV30 to TRBJ2-3; no clear D. Germline loops: CDR1 GTSNPN, CDR2 SVGIG (reference sequence). V was clipped by 0 bases and J by 0 bases, with 7 bases between them. This CDR3 has 14 amino acids. The DNA for the CDR3 is TGTGCCTGGAGTGTTAGATTAAGCACAGATACGCAGTATTTT. It is translated as CAWSVRLSTDTQYF. Variable domain in full (rest from reference TRBV30 and TRBJ2-3): SQTIHQWPATLVQPVGSPLSLECTVEGTSNPNLYWYRQAAGRGLQLLFYSVGIGQISSEVPQNLSASRPQDRQFILSSKKLLLSDSGFYLCAWSVRLSTDTQYFGPGTRLTVL.